The rows below give T cell receptor beta chains drawn from one sample of a study of long-term antiretroviral therapy in people with HIV. Clones were sequenced by immunoSEQ multiplex PCR, and TCRdb holds only the in-frame ones, with some missing. Of tens of thousands of clones listed, 82% are singletons. The sample in question was unsorted PBMCs, obtained 0.3 years after starting antiretroviral therapy. The receptors originated from a man aged 18 to 29 with HIV. CDR3s include the opening cysteine and the closing phenylalanine or tryptophan. Fields, in order: clone size, J gene, V gene, D gene, CDR3 DNA, CDR3 protein. The D gene is left open where the match is weak. A clone size is listed for some rows: how often the clone was seen (once, few, many), or a class if it is expanded.

- TRBJ2-1 TRBV15 - TGTGCCACCAGCAGAGTAGTGGGACCGGCGACCCACAATGAGCAGTTCTTC CATSRVVGPATHNEQFF
- TRBJ1-2 TRBV4-3 - TGCGCCAGCAGCCCTGAACAGTCAGGGTCCTATGGCTACACCTTC CASSPEQSGSYGYTF
- TRBJ2-7 TRBV7-9 - TGTGCCAGCAGCCCAAGTTACGAGCAGTACTTC CASSPSYEQYF
- TRBJ1-2 TRBV13 - TGTGCCAGCAGTCCTGGGAGGGCTGGGGGCTACACCTTC CASSPGRAGGYTF
- TRBJ2-5 TRBV29-1 - TGCAGCGTTGAGATAGATCAAGAGACCCAGTACTTC CSVEIDQETQYF
- TRBJ1-3 TRBV27 - TGTGCCAGCAGTTCTATTCCCCCTTTGGGCGCTGGAAACACCATATATTTT CASSSIPPLGAGNTIYF
- TRBJ1-2 TRBV29-1 - TGCAGCGGGGAGGGGGGTTTTGGCTATGGCTACACCTTC CSGEGGFGYGYTF
- TRBJ2-1 TRBV27 - TGTGCCATCAAGCGGGGGACAGCCTACAATGAGCAGTTCTTC CAIKRGTAYNEQFF
- TRBJ1-4 TRBV6-5 TRBD1 TGTGCCAGCAGCACGCAGGGGGCGTCTAATGAAAAACTGTTTTTT CASSTQGASNEKLFF
- TRBJ2-1 TRBV7-2 - TGTGCCAGCAGCTTAAAAAGGACGGACCCCGGGAAGTTCTTC CASSLKRTDPGKFF
- TRBJ2-7 TRBV11-2 - TGTGCCAGCAGCTTAGGGGGTACGGGGGCCGCCTACGAGCAGTACTTC CASSLGGTGAAYEQYF
- TRBJ1-1 TRBV18 - TGTGCCAGCTCACCAACCGGGAAAAGCGAGCTCACTGAAGCTTTCTTT CASSPTGKSELTEAFF
- TRBJ2-3 TRBV27 TRBD2 TGTGCCAGCAGTAAACTAGCGGGAGCTCCAGATACGCAGTATTTT CASSKLAGAPDTQYF
- TRBJ1-2 TRBV27 TRBD1 TGTGCCAGCAGTCGTCGACAGGGGGTGTCTCCGCGGGGCTACACCTTC CASSRRQGVSPRGYTF
- TRBJ2-3 TRBV18 TRBD2 TGTGCCAGCTCACCAGGTAGTAGCGGGGACCCCACAGATACGCAGTATTTT CASSPGSSGDPTDTQYF
- TRBJ2-1 TRBV11-2 TRBD2 TGTGCCAGCAGCCGGGGAGGGTCAAGGTACAATGAGCAGTTCTTC CASSRGGSRYNEQFF
- TRBJ2-6 TRBV15 - TGTGCCACCAGCAGAGGGGACAACTCTGGGGCCAACGTCCTGACTTTC CATSRGDNSGANVLTF
- TRBJ2-1 TRBV30 TRBD2 TGTGCCTGGAGTGAGACCCTCACGGGACTAGCGGGGGGGCGCTCCTACAATGAGCAGTTCTTC CAWSETLTGLAGGRSYNEQFF
few TRBJ1-2 TRBV4-1 - TGCGCCAGCAGCCCAGTGGGGCAACCTAACTATGGCTACACCTTC CASSPVGQPNYGYTF
- TRBJ1-6 TRBV21-1 - TGTGCCAGCAGCAATTCGGCACCCCTCCACTTT CASSNSAPLHF
few TRBJ2-7 TRBV30 - TGTGCCTGGGAGGACAGCAGCTACGAGCAGTACTTC CAWEDSSYEQYF
once TRBJ1-5 TRBV7-2 - TGTGCCAGCAGCTTAACTGGTGGACAGCCCCAGCATTTT CASSLTGGQPQHF
- TRBJ2-1 TRBV6-1 - TGTGCCAGCAGTGATTACCCATCCGCTCACGATGAGCAGTTCTTC CASSDYPSAHDEQFF
- TRBJ2-3 TRBV10-3 - TGTGCCATCAGACCCGACGTGGGAGATACGCAGTATTTT CAIRPDVGDTQYF
- TRBJ2-7 TRBV11-2 - TGTGCCAGCAGCCCCGGCGAAGGGGCACTCTACGAGCAGTACTTC CASSPGEGALYEQYF
- TRBJ2-3 TRBV27 TRBD2 TGTGCCAGCAGTTTTCCTCTAGCGGGGGCCACAGATACGCAGTATTTT CASSFPLAGATDTQYF
- TRBJ2-5 TRBV5-1 TRBD1 TGCGCCAGCAGCTTACGGGACAGGGGAGAGACCCAGTACTTC CASSLRDRGETQYF
- TRBJ2-2 TRBV6-1 - TGTGCCAGCAGTGAAGTGGGAGGAGGGGCCGGGGAGCTGTTTTTT CASSEVGGGAGELFF
- TRBJ1-1 TRBV28 TRBD1 TGTGCCAGCAGTTGTGAGGCAGGGGGCTGCACTGAAGCTTTCTTT CASSCEAGGCTEAFF
- TRBJ1-1 TRBV7-8 TRBD1 TGTGCCAGCAGCTTAGGACAGGGGGCTAGGGGCACTGAAGCTTTCTTT CASSLGQGARGTEAFF
- TRBJ2-2 TRBV27 - TGTGCCAGCAGTTTTGCCGACACCGGGGAGCTGTTTTTT CASSFADTGELFF
- TRBJ2-7 TRBV4-2 TRBD2 TGTGCCAGCAGCCAAGCCCTAGCGGAGTCTTACGAGCAGTACTTC CASSQALAESYEQYF
once TRBJ1-2 TRBV10-3 - TGTGCCATCGCTAGTCAGGTTTCGGGTTATGGCTACACCTTC CAIASQVSGYGYTF
once TRBJ2-3 TRBV18 TRBD2 TGTGCCAGCTCACCGGCTAGCGGTTCCACAGATACGCAGTATTTT CASSPASGSTDTQYF
- TRBJ1-2 TRBV19 TRBD1 TGTGCCAGTACCCTCATGGGACAGAATAACTATGGCTACACCTTC CASTLMGQNNYGYTF
- TRBJ2-1 TRBV19 - TGTGCCAGTAGTAGCGCCTTTGACAGCTCCTACAATGAGCAGTTCTTC CASSSAFDSSYNEQFF
- TRBJ2-7 TRBV6-5 - TGTGCCAGCAGTTTATCCTTAGCCATCGGCCACGAGCAGTACTTC CASSLSLAIGHEQYF
- TRBJ2-7 TRBV27 - TGTGCCAGCAGTTTATCCGGCTACGAGCAGTACTTC CASSLSGYEQYF
- TRBJ2-5 TRBV6-5 - TGTGCCAGCAGTTACCCCTACGGGACAAAGGAAGAGACCCAGTACTTC CASSYPYGTKEETQYF
once TRBJ1-5 TRBV19 - TGTGCCAGTAGTCCCCTTAGCAATCAGCCCCAGCATTTT CASSPLSNQPQHF
- TRBJ1-5 TRBV6-1 TRBD1 TGTGCCAGCAGTTGGGACAGGGATTTGCGACAGCCCCAGCATTTT CASSWDRDLRQPQHF
- TRBJ2-7 TRBV7-9 TRBD1 TGTGCCAGCAAGGTGGCAGGGGGCCCCTACGAGCAGTACTTC CASKVAGGPYEQYF
few TRBJ2-7 TRBV28 TRBD2 TGTGCCAGCAGTTTTCTAGCGGGAGATAACGAGCAGTACTTC CASSFLAGDNEQYF
- TRBJ2-2 TRBV28 TRBD1 TGTGCCAGCAGTTTAACTTTACGAGGGGGCTCGTACACCGGGGAGCTGTTTTTT CASSLTLRGGSYTGELFF
- TRBJ2-1 TRBV6-4 - TGTGCCAGCAGTGACGGACCGAGCTCCTACAATGAGCAGTTCTTC CASSDGPSSYNEQFF
- TRBJ2-3 TRBV23-1 TRBD1 TGCGCCAGCAGTCAACCGGGACAGGGGTACACAGATACGCAGTATTTT CASSQPGQGYTDTQYF
- TRBJ1-4 TRBV15 - TGTGCCACCAGCAGAGTCGGCGTAACTGCAACTAATGAAAAACTGTTTTTT CATSRVGVTATNEKLFF